This T cell receptor beta chain stems from a study of blood T cell repertoires in COVID-19. Sequencing was performed with immunoSEQ multiplex PCR; in TCRdb, only in-frame clones are kept and a portion is missing. This sample has 130,000 to 150,000 clones, with about 80% found just once. The ends were cut back, 4 bases at V and 3 bases at J, with 12 bases in the middle. The CDR3 totals 14 residues. The germline V gene encodes CDR1 LNHDA and CDR2 SQIVND (reference sequence). The V call is TRBV19, the J call TRBJ1-2; D remains unclear. This sequence originates from a human donor in a cohort sampled during active COVID-19. Source material: peripheral blood. Here the CDR3 DNA reads TGTGCCAGTAGTACCGTCGCTGGAGACTATGGCTACACCTTC. Its protein is CASSTVAGDYGYTF. Full variable domain (outside the CDR3, taken from reference TRBV19 and TRBJ1-2): DGGITQSPKYLFRKEGQNVTLSCEQNLNHDAMYWYRQDPGQGLRLIYYSQIVNDFQKGDIAEGYSVSREKKESFPLTVTSAQKNPTAFYLCASSTVAGDYGYTFGSGTRLTVV.